This TCR beta chain was identified during a study of CD8+ T cells in alopecia areata. Extracted from the samples, RNA was reverse transcribed into cDNA to serve as the sequencing template. This table comes from immunoSEQ multiplex PCR, and its TCRdb copy is limited to in-frame clones, with some not included. The table records 140,000 to 150,000 clones, 87% of them present only once. In its sample, this clone was seen a few times. This CDR3 contains 13 residues. Germline-derived CDR1 and CDR2 are SQVTM and ANQGSEA. Unmatched junction bases numbered 7, after V lost 7 bases and J lost 3 bases. V usage is TRBV29-1 and J usage is TRBJ2-7; 9 nucleotides align to TRBD1. The sequencing here drew on CD8+ T cells sorted from blood, taken at week 0. The sequence derives from a human donor with alopecia areata. The CDR3 here is CSALDRGSYEQYF. CDR3 bases: TGCAGCGCATTGGACAGGGGCAGCTACGAGCAGTACTTC.